The 15 T cell receptor beta chains below all came from one sample that was sequenced in a study of CD8+CD57+ T cells in acquired aplastic anemia. Profiling of TCR beta VDJ combinations and CDR3 sequences used genomic DNA as template. One entry per CDR3 protein, called by TCRdb with MiXCR from the reads. The sample gives approximately 270,000 distinct CDR3 sequences, approximately 57% of which show up once; less than 10% is in the top ten. Sequenced input: sorted CD4+, CD8+, or CD8+CD57+ T cells (not recorded which) from PBMCs. The source is a human donor with severe aplastic anemia or a healthy control (not recorded which).

Turning to this clonotype: This may be a read error, as it is one base from a much larger clone. The rearrangement links TRBV6-6 to TRBJ1-1, with D tentatively TRBD1 (6 bases). Germline lookup yields CDR1 MNHNY and CDR2 SVGAGI (reference sequence). The CDR3 runs 15 residues. In nucleotides, the CDR3 is TGTGCCAGCAGTTTTGGGGGACACCAGAACACTGACGCTTTCTTT. It encodes CASSFGGHQNTDAFF.

This chain links TRBV20-1 with TRBJ1-4; 8 bases map to TRBD1. Trimming removed 0 bases from V and 6 bases from J; junction bases left unmatched: 6. CDR3 length equals 15 residues. Per germline, CDR1 DFQATT and CDR2 SNEGSKA (reference sequence). CDR3 nucleotides: TGCAGTGCTAGAGATCCCCAGGGGGCCTATGAAAAACTGTTTTTT. Translating gives CSARDPQGAYEKLFF.

The chain carries TRBV2 and TRBJ2-7, with D uncertain. The CDR3 is 10 amino acids. Trimming shortened V by 3 bases and J by 6 bases, and 3 bases separated the two germline ends. CDR1 and CDR2 (germline): SNHLY, FYNNEI. The CDR3 nucleotides are TGTGCCAGCAGTGATGGCGAGCAGTACTTC. Encoded protein: CASSDGEQYF.

As concerns this clonotype: The missing conserved phenylalanine or tryptophan at the end of this CDR3 makes a read error likely. The CDR3 spells CASRPFAMAGNTEAFL. CDR3 in DNA: TGCGCCAGCAGGCCCTTTGCCATGGCGGGGAACACTGAAGCTTTCCTT. V and J are TRBV5-1 and TRBJ1-1; no reliable D call. Per germline, CDR1 SGHRS and CDR2 YFSETQ. The V gene lost 5 bases and the J gene lost 1 base, with 18 bases spanning the gap. The CDR3 runs 16 residues.

The V gene is TRBV7-2, the J gene TRBJ2-5, with D possibly TRBD1 on 6 matching bases. The CDR3 sequence is 16 residues long. Trimming pared 6 bases from V and 5 bases from J, leaving 22 bases between. The germline V gene encodes CDR1 SGHTA and CDR2 FQGNSA. CDR3 amino acids: CASRPMQGNGSETQYF. CDR3 bases: TGTGCCAGCAGACCCATGCAGGGGAATGGTTCGGAGACCCAGTACTTC. The full variable domain, with the rest looked up from reference TRBV7-2 and TRBJ2-5, is GAGVSQSPSNKVTEKGKDVELRCDPISGHTALYWYRQSLGQGLEFLIYFQGNSAPDKSGLPSDRFSAERTGGSVSTLTIQRTQQEDSAVYLCASRPMQGNGSETQYFGPGTRLLVL.

The chain combines TRBV2 with TRBJ2-4; 7 positions agree with TRBD2. This CDR3 contains 15 residues. The junction had 11 bases not matched to a gene; V was cut back by 1 base and J by 11 bases. In germline, CDR1 is SNHLY, CDR2 FYNNEI. The CDR3 coding sequence is TGTGCCAGCAGTGAAGGGGCTAGCGGTACCGGGGTTCAGTACTTC. Amino acid sequence: CASSEGASGTGVQYF.

Worth noting for this clonotype: The CDR3 ends on some other residue instead of the conserved phenylalanine or tryptophan, so this is likely a read error. The DNA is left out, because the CDR3 cannot be placed on it with certainty; the CDR3 is given as TCRdb lists it. CDR3 loop: CASSQGLAGI. This chain uses TRBV5-4 with TRBJ2-3; the D call in the table, TRBD2, was not verified against the DNA. Germline CDR1 reads SGHNT; CDR2 reads YYREEE (reference sequence). Inclusive of both ends, the CDR3 amounts to 10 amino acids.

V is TRBV10-2 and J is TRBJ2-1; TRBD2 might be the D (6 bases). There are 13 residues in the CDR3. V lost 8 bases to trimming and J lost 5 bases, with 13 bases between them. In germline, CDR1 is WSHSY, CDR2 SAAADI. CDR3 in DNA: TGCGCCAGCCTCCCGGGAGCAGACAATGAGCAGTTCTTC. This sequence encodes CASLPGADNEQFF.

This clonotype came up many times. The V call is TRBV4-2, the J call TRBJ2-3, with 7 bases aligning to TRBD2. Per germline, CDR1 LGHNA and CDR2 YNFKEQ. The CDR3 has 16 residues. V lost 2 bases to trimming and J lost 3 bases; unmatched junction nucleotides: 8. The CDR3 here is CASSQFVGGSTDTQYF. The CDR3 DNA is TGTGCCAGCAGCCAATTCGTGGGGGGGAGTACAGATACGCAGTATTTT.

This clonotype was detected a few times. V and J are TRBV7-8 and TRBJ1-6, with D unclear. The V end was cut by 5 bases, the J end by 10 bases, with 15 bases between. The CDR3 runs 14 residues. CDR1 and CDR2 (germline): SGHVS, FQNEAQ. The CDR3 DNA reads as TGTGCCAGCAGCACCTTCACCGTTGGCTCACCCCTCCACTTT. Translated: CASSTFTVGSPLHF.

Points on this clonotype: One end of the junction does not line up with germline, which may come from a read error. This chain connects TRBV5-4 to TRBJ1-6; D not certain. Germline loops: CDR1 SGHNT, CDR2 YYREEE (reference sequence). This CDR3 has 8 amino acids. CDR3 in DNA: TGTGCCAGCAGACCCTATACGTTT. It translates to CASRPYTF.

The chain combines TRBV6-5 with TRBJ1-5; no reliable D call. Germline assignment: CDR1 MNHEY and CDR2 SVGAGI. The V end was cut by 2 bases, the J end by 7 bases, with 18 bases between. This CDR3 comprises 16 residues. CDR3 sequence: CASSYVGIGEKQPQHF. CDR3 bases: TGTGCCAGCAGTTACGTGGGGATTGGCGAGAAACAGCCCCAGCATTTT.

In regard to this clonotype: One end of the junction varies from germline; a read error may be responsible. The genes are TRBV7-8 and TRBJ2-7; 7 nucleotides align to TRBD2. CDR3 length equals 14 residues. Looked up from germline, CDR1 is SGHVS and CDR2 is FQNEAQ. CDR3 nucleotides: TGTACCAGCAGCCCTAGACTAGCTGCCTACGAGAAGTACTTC. Translated: CTSSPRLAAYEKYF. Using reference TRBV7-8 and TRBJ2-7 for the parts outside the CDR3, the full variable domain is GAGVSQSPRYKVAKRGQDVALRCDPISGHVSLFWYQQALGQGPEFLTYFQNEAQLDKSGLPSDRFFAERPEGSVSTLKIQRTQQEDSAVYLCTSSPRLAAYEKYFGPGTRLTVT.

This rearrangement joins TRBV7-4 to TRBJ1-4; the D gene is possibly TRBD1 (6 bases). V was cut by 6 bases and J by 7 bases, with 18 bases left in between. Germline loops: CDR1 SGHVT, CDR2 SQSDAQ. This CDR3 comprises 15 residues. The CDR3 here is CASSPRTVLVEKLFF. For the CDR3, the DNA is TGTGCCAGCAGTCCGCGGACAGTTCTGGTTGAAAAACTGTTTTTT.

The V call is TRBV7-2, the J call TRBJ2-3; TRBD2 matches at 8 bases. CDR1 and CDR2 from the germline V gene are SGHTA and FQGNSA. This CDR3 has 15 amino acids. Trimming took 5 bases from V and 1 from J; bases not matched to a gene: 5. The CDR3 sequence: CASSHDSGGTDTQYF. The CDR3, as DNA: TGTGCCAGCAGCCACGATAGCGGGGGCACAGATACGCAGTATTTT.